This passage covers 13 T cell receptor beta chains from one sample sequenced in a study of CD8 T cells in ankylosing spondylitis. TCRdb fed the 5' RACE reads into MiXCR, producing one record per CDR3 protein. The repertoire has 340,000 or so distinct CDR3 sequences, approximately 14% of them found once; the top ten carry around 1%. Specimen: blood, either unsorted or a sorted T cell fraction (not recorded which). The receptors were gathered from a male donor with ankylosing spondylitis or in good health (not recorded which).

V is TRBV7-9 and J is TRBJ2-7; possible D gene TRBD1, 5 bases. V lost 3 bases and J lost 5, with 11 bases in between. There are 13 residues in the CDR3. The germline CDR1 and CDR2 sequences are SEHNR and FQNEAQ (reference sequence). CDR3 region: CASSFGALDEQYF. CDR3 nucleotide sequence: TGTGCCAGCAGCTTTGGGGCGCTCGACGAGCAGTACTTC. Variable domain in full (rest from reference TRBV7-9 and TRBJ2-7): DTGVSQNPRHKITKRGQNVTFRCDPISEHNRLYWYRQTLGQGPEFLTYFQNEAQLEKSRLLSDRFSAERPKGSFSTLEIQRTEQGDSAMYLCASSFGALDEQYFGPGTRLTVT.

This clonotype was detected ten times or more. The chain recombines TRBV5-1 with TRBJ1-4; D not certain. The V end was cut by 4 bases, the J end by 7 bases, with 20 bases between. The CDR3 has 16 amino acids. In germline, CDR1 is SGHRS, CDR2 YFSETQ. The CDR3 DNA follows: TGCGCCAGCAGCCCCTTGGCGGCCTCCGAGGGTGAAAAACTGTTTTTT. This codes for CASSPLAASEGEKLFF.

There are a few counts of this clonotype. The gene calls are TRBV6-4 and TRBJ2-7; D is perhaps TRBD1 (6 bases). The CDR3 runs 14 residues. Germline V CDR1 and CDR2: MRHNA, SNTAGT. V was shortened by 1 base and J by 2 bases, with 9 bases between the two germline ends. DNA for the CDR3: TGTGCCAGCAGTGACTGGGACACCACCTACGAGCAGTACTTC. This gives the protein CASSDWDTTYEQYF.

This clonotype was observed a handful of times. The chain couples TRBV27 to TRBJ2-3, with TRBD2 identical over 8 bases. The CDR3 has 17 amino acids. Trimming removed 2 bases from V and 3 bases from J; junction bases left unmatched: 10. Germline CDR1 and CDR2: MNHEY and SMNVEV (reference sequence). The CDR3 region is CASSLEVDGRGTDTQYF. In DNA form, the CDR3 reads TGTGCCAGCAGTTTAGAAGTCGACGGGAGGGGGACAGATACGCAGTATTTT.

The V gene is TRBV20-1, the J gene TRBJ2-7, with 10 bases matching TRBD1. Germline loops: CDR1 DFQATT, CDR2 SNEGSKA (reference sequence). The CDR3 covers 14 residues. Germline trimming cut 6 bases from V and 6 bases from J; bases unmatched to any gene: 11. CDR3 sequence reads: CSANTWDRGAEQYF. In DNA form, the CDR3 reads TGCAGTGCAAATACTTGGGACAGGGGAGCCGAGCAGTACTTC.

This clonotype has at least ten counts. The DNA for the CDR3 is TGTGCCAGCAGTTTAGGGACAGGGGAACAAGAGACCCAGTACTTC. Amino acid sequence: CASSLGTGEQETQYF. The genes are TRBV12-3 or TRBV12-4 and TRBJ2-5; 9 positions match TRBD1. V dropped 1 base and J dropped 2; count of bases not matched to a gene: 2. This CDR3 comprises 15 residues.

The genes are TRBV18 and TRBJ2-2; D gene uncertain. Germline V CDR1 and CDR2: KGHSH, LQKENI. V was pared by 11 bases and J by 6 bases, with 22 bases between. This CDR3 is 15 amino acids long. CDR3 bases: TGTGCCTGTCATCCGCTGGCTAGTTTGCCCGGGGAGCTGTTTTTT. The encoded protein is CACHPLASLPGELFF.

J is TRBJ2-3 and V is TRBV6-1, with D possibly matching TRBD2 (5 bases). Deletions cut 11 bases from V and 1 base from J, with 13 bases between. Germline V gene lookup returns CDR1 MNHNS and CDR2 SASEGT. The CDR3 is made up of 13 amino acids. The CDR3, as DNA: TGTGCCTCGGTTTACGGGGGCACAGATACGCAGTATTTT. It yields the protein CASVYGGTDTQYF.

The V and J genes are TRBV12-3 or TRBV12-4 and TRBJ1-1; TRBD1 agrees at 10 bases. The trim removed 6 bases at V and 1 base at J, leaving 5 bases unmatched. This CDR3 is built from 15 residues. For the CDR3, the DNA is TGTGCCAGCAGACGACGGGACAGGGGGAACACTGAAGCTTTCTTT. Protein: CASRRRDRGNTEAFF.

In DNA, the CDR3 is TGTGCCAGCAGCCCAGGGTCGGCGACTTATAACACTGAAGCTTTCTTT. Amino acids: CASSPGSATYNTEAFF. The chain is built from TRBV7-2 and TRBJ1-1, with D perhaps matching TRBD1 (5 bases). From germline, CDR1 is SGHTA and CDR2 FQGNSA. This CDR3 is built from 16 residues. Trimming cost V 5 bases and J 2 bases, with 18 bases left between them.

Ten or more counts support this clonotype. The CDR3 loop is CASSPSGSNQPQHF. As DNA, the CDR3 is TGTGCCAGCAGCCCATCAGGGTCCAATCAGCCCCAGCATTTT. This chain connects TRBV12-3 or TRBV12-4 to TRBJ1-5; D perhaps matches TRBD1 (5 bases). Trimming stripped 6 bases from V and 3 bases from J, with 12 bases between. The CDR3 runs to 14 residues.

The CDR3 DNA sequence: TGTGCCAGCAGTTCCCTGTGGGGTTTAGCCTACAATGAGCAGTTCTTC. Its protein product is CASSSLWGLAYNEQFF. The chain recombines TRBV11-3 with TRBJ2-1; D uncertain. The CDR3 runs 16 residues. V was clipped by 6 bases and J by 2 bases, with 17 bases between them. In germline, CDR1 is SGHNT, CDR2 YENEEA.

This chain connects TRBV5-1 to TRBJ2-7, with TRBD1 as a possible D gene (6 bases). Trimming took off 0 bases at V and 3 bases at J, with 13 bases between the two ends. Germline V CDR1 and CDR2: SGHRS, YFSETQ. The CDR3 loop spans 15 amino acids. Here the CDR3 reads CASSLEGVRDYEQYF. DNA for the CDR3: TGCGCCAGCAGCTTGGAGGGGGTTCGGGACTACGAGCAGTACTTC.